The 27 T cell receptor beta chains below come from one sample, sequenced in a study of cytomegalovirus exposure and HLA in healthy donors. PCR primers comprised 60 Vbeta and 13 Jbeta primers. Measured with immunoSEQ multiplex PCR; TCRdb has only the in-frame clones, and not every one. The sample contains some 76,000 clones, about four fifths of which appear only once. The sequencing input was PBMCs. These TCRs come from a woman between 50 and 59 years old in good health and CMV-seronegative.

This chain connects TRBV7-8 to TRBJ1-5, with 7 bases matching TRBD1. Germline V gene lookup returns CDR1 SGHVS and CDR2 FQNEAQ. Trimming at V came to 0 bases and at J to 2 bases, leaving 13 bases not matched to a gene. CDR3 length equals 19 residues. The CDR3 DNA follows: TGTGCCAGCAGCTTAGCCCCGACAGGGATGAAGGGGGGCAATCAGCCCCAGCATTTT. Amino acids: CASSLAPTGMKGGNQPQHF.

The CDR3 sequence is CATSSGTGKTNEKLFF. CDR3 DNA: TGTGCCACCAGCAGTGGAACAGGCAAAACTAATGAAAAACTGTTTTTT. V and J are TRBV15 and TRBJ1-4; a possible D gene is TRBD1 (5 bases). The V and J ends lost 3 bases and 1 base respectively, with 12 bases between them. The CDR3 runs 16 residues. Germline-derived CDR1 and CDR2 are LNHNV and YYDKDF (reference sequence).

The chain is built from TRBV5-1 and TRBJ2-5; D not resolved. The J call could be wrong; TRBJ2-7 is a better fit for the DNA end. The CDR3 is made up of 14 amino acids. The germline V gene encodes CDR1 SGHRS and CDR2 YFSETQ. The CDR3 sequence is CASSFFASSYEQYF. The CDR3 nucleotides are TGCGCCAGCAGCTTTTTCGCTAGCTCCTACGAGCAGTACTTC.

Notes on this clone: The likely explanation is a read error, given a far larger clone one base away. This chain uses TRBV6-4 with TRBJ2-1; D unresolved. The CDR3 runs to 14 residues. Germline assignment: CDR1 MRHNA and CDR2 SNTAGT. The germline V and J ends were trimmed by 1 base and 7 bases, with 11 bases remaining between them. CDR3 sequence: CASSDCSESNEQFF. The CDR3 region has the DNA TGTGCCAGCAGTGACTGCTCAGAATCTAATGAGCAGTTCTTC.

On this clone itself: Mismatch with germline at one junction end may stem from a read error. The chain recombines TRBV7-2 with TRBJ1-2; a weak D match, TRBD1 (6 bases). The CDR3 spans 17 residues. The germline gives CDR1 SGHTA, CDR2 FQGNSA. CDR3 bases: TGTGCCAGCAGCTTAGGGGGGCGAAGGGGCTTAACTGATGGCTACCCCTTC. Translated, it gives CASSLGGRRGLTDGYPF.

V is TRBV7-9 and J is TRBJ1-4; 7 positions agree with TRBD1. The CDR3 runs to 15 residues. In germline, CDR1 is SEHNR, CDR2 FQNEAQ (reference sequence). V shed 5 bases and J 2 bases; nucleotides not matched to a gene: 5. The CDR3 is CASSKTGATNEKLFF. The CDR3, as DNA: TGTGCCAGCAGCAAAACAGGGGCTACTAATGAAAAACTGTTTTTT. The variable domain in full, completed from reference TRBV7-9 and TRBJ1-4, reads DTGVSQNPRHKITKRGQNVTFRCDPISEHNRLYWYRQTLGQGPEFLTYFQNEAQLEKSRLLSDRFSAERPKGSFSTLEIQRTEQGDSAMYLCASSKTGATNEKLFFGSGTQLSVL.

On this clone: The final CDR3 position lacks the conserved phenylalanine or tryptophan, pointing to a likely read error. This rearrangement joins TRBV4-1 to TRBJ1-1; TRBD1 matches at 7 bases. V dropped 1 base and J dropped 5; count of bases not matched to a gene: 13. The germline V gene has CDR1 MGHRA and CDR2 YSYEKL. This CDR3 region has 17 residues. The DNA of the CDR3 is TGCGCCAGCAGCCAAGTTTTACAGGGGAAGGGGAAGACTGAAGCTTTCCTT. The encoded protein is CASSQVLQGKGKTEAFL.

This chain connects TRBV6-1 to TRBJ2-7; 7 bases align to TRBD1. CDR1 is MNHNS, CDR2 SASEGT, per germline. The CDR3 totals 14 residues. The J segment lost 3 bases and the V segment lost 6 bases, leaving 8 bases of the junction unmatched. The CDR3 coding sequence is TGTGCCAGCAGCGCGGTGACAGGGCGCTACGAGCAGTACGTC. Translated, it gives CASSAVTGRYEQYV.

The chain uses TRBV27 and TRBJ2-6; D is ambiguous. The CDR3 has 14 amino acids. The germline V and J ends were trimmed by 2 bases and 2 bases, with 4 bases remaining between them. Germline V gives CDR1 MNHEY, CDR2 SMNVEV (reference sequence). The CDR3 bases are TGTGCCAGCAGTTTAACTACTGGGGCCAACGTCCTGACTTTC. Its translation: CASSLTTGANVLTF.

The V and J genes are TRBV7-2 and TRBJ2-2; a possible D gene is TRBD2 (5 bases). CDR1 SGHTA and CDR2 FQGNSA come from the germline V gene. With 3 bases removed from V and 7 bases from J, the gap between germline ends came to 15 bases. The CDR3 loop spans 15 amino acids. CDR3 residues: CASSFVADWIGELFF. In DNA, the CDR3 is TGTGCCAGCAGCTTTGTCGCGGACTGGATCGGGGAGCTGTTTTTT.

In this sample, this clone turned up once. The chain combines TRBV9 with TRBJ1-4; possibly TRBD1 for D (6 bases). Looked up from germline, CDR1 is SGDLS and CDR2 is YYNGEE. This CDR3 comprises 16 residues. Between the trimmed V and J ends, which lost 0 bases and 2 bases, there was a span of 11 bases. The CDR3 nucleotides read TGTGCCAGCAGCGTAGGTCCCGGACAGACTAATGAAAAACTGTTTTTT. It is translated as CASSVGPGQTNEKLFF.

The rearrangement uses TRBV4-2 and TRBJ2-1, with 12 bases matching TRBD2. V trimming: 0 bases; J trimming: 7 bases; junction bases outside the gene matches: 4. The CDR3 loop spans 16 amino acids. Germline-derived CDR1 and CDR2 are LGHNA and YNFKEQ. The CDR3 here is CASSQDYLAGGNEQFF. In DNA form, the CDR3 reads TGTGCCAGCAGCCAAGATTATCTAGCGGGAGGGAATGAGCAGTTCTTC.

V gene TRBV7-9 combines with J gene TRBJ1-4; 9 bases align to TRBD1. The trim removed 5 bases at V and 3 bases at J, leaving 7 bases unmatched. Looked up from germline, CDR1 is SEHNR and CDR2 is FQNEAQ (reference sequence). CDR3 length equals 16 residues. The DNA for the CDR3 is TGTGCCAGCAGCGACTCCCGACAGGGGGCTAATGAAAAACTGTTTTTT. Its translation: CASSDSRQGANEKLFF.

The chain has TRBV13 and TRBJ1-1; D gene unclear. The length of the CDR3 is 16 residues. Per the germline V gene, CDR1 is PRHDT and CDR2 is FYEKMQ (reference sequence). Trimming removed 0 bases at V and 5 bases at J, with 16 bases between. The CDR3 nucleotides are TGTGCCAGCAGCTTAGGGGAGGTAGGTTTGGGTACTGAAGCTTTCTTT. Translated, it gives CASSLGEVGLGTEAFF.

This clone was counted a single time. The chain links TRBV7-3 to TRBJ2-2, with 10 positions matching TRBD2. Losses at the gene ends were 4 bases for V and 6 bases for J; bases not matched to a gene: 5. The germline CDR1 and CDR2 sequences are SGHTA and FQGTGA. The CDR3 is 15 amino acids. For the CDR3, the DNA is TGTGCCAGCAGCTATAGCGGGGGGCTGGCCGGGGAGCTGTTTTTT. This gives the protein CASSYSGGLAGELFF.

This clone was seen a few times. The rearrangement links TRBV7-9 to TRBJ1-4; 7 bases are shared with TRBD1. The junction had 1 base not matched to a gene; V was cut back by 5 bases and J by 4 bases. The CDR3 runs 13 residues. Per the germline V gene, CDR1 is SEHNR and CDR2 is FQNEAQ (reference sequence). The CDR3 DNA is TGTGCCAGCAGCGGGACAGTTAATGAAAAACTGTTTTTT. As protein: CASSGTVNEKLFF.

The chain carries TRBV4-1 and TRBJ2-5; 9 nucleotides agree with TRBD1. CDR3 size: 16 residues. J gave up 4 bases and V 3 bases, and 9 bases lay outside the gene matches. Germline CDR1 and CDR2: MGHRA and YSYEKL. The CDR3 DNA reads TGCGCCAGCAGCCATCCGGGACAGGGTTCTAGAGAGACCCAGTACTTC. Its translation is CASSHPGQGSRETQYF.

There are a few counts of this clone. The chain is built from TRBV6-1 and TRBJ2-2; TRBD2 aligns across 8 bases. Germline V gene lookup returns CDR1 MNHNS and CDR2 SASEGT. The CDR3 totals 14 residues. Trimming at V came to 11 bases and at J to 3 bases, leaving 8 bases not matched to a gene. DNA of the CDR3: TGTGCCGAAGCGGGGGATGGTTACACCGGGGAGCTGTTTTTT. Translated: CAEAGDGYTGELFF.

The chain has TRBV7-2 and TRBJ1-1; 7 bases are shared with TRBD1. From germline, CDR1 is SGHTA and CDR2 FQGNSA. J lost 1 base, V lost 6 bases, and 8 bases had no gene match. The CDR3 is made up of 15 amino acids. In DNA, the CDR3 is TGTGCCAGCAGGGGCCGGGACAGACAGAACACTGAAGCTTTCTTT. It specifies CASRGRDRQNTEAFF.

The chain carries TRBV28 and TRBJ2-7; 8 nucleotides line up with TRBD2. With 3 bases clipped from V and 0 bases from J, the junction kept 7 bases outside the gene matches. Germline V CDR1 and CDR2: MDHEN, SYDVKM. The CDR3 runs 16 residues. CDR3 in amino acids: CASSFGLAVLSYEQYF. CDR3 in DNA: TGTGCCAGCAGTTTCGGACTAGCCGTTCTCTCCTACGAGCAGTACTTC. Full variable domain (missing parts from reference TRBV28 and TRBJ2-7): DVKVTQSSRYLVKRTGEKVFLECVQDMDHENMFWYRQDPGLGLRLIYFSYDVKMKEKGDIPEGYSVSREKKERFSLILESASTNQTSMYLCASSFGLAVLSYEQYFGPGTRLTVT.

This sequence joins TRBV19 and TRBJ1-2, with 9 bases that match TRBD1. Germline values: CDR1 LNHDA, CDR2 SQIVND (reference sequence). This CDR3 has 14 residues. Trimming cost V 6 bases and J 4 bases; bases outside gene matches: 6. The DNA for the CDR3 is TGTGCCAGTAGGCCCGGGACAGGGCTCTATGGCTACACCTTC. Translated: CASRPGTGLYGYTF.

This clone has just one count. The J gene is TRBJ1-1, the V gene TRBV6-1; D remains ambiguous. The CDR3 has 13 amino acids. Germline CDR1 is MNHNS and CDR2 is SASEGT. The ends were cut back, 2 bases at V and 5 bases at J, with 9 bases in the middle. The CDR3 here is CASSELAGTEAFF. As DNA, the CDR3 is TGTGCCAGCAGTGAATTGGCCGGGACTGAAGCTTTCTTT.

The rearrangement joins TRBV10-3 to TRBJ1-5; TRBD1 matches at 10 bases. V shed 10 bases, J shed 11 bases, and the junction held 17 bases outside the gene matches. Germline lookup yields CDR1 ENHRY and CDR2 SYGVKD. This CDR3 region has 15 residues. The CDR3 here is CATHPGQGVTGAQHF. The CDR3 DNA follows: TGTGCCACCCACCCCGGACAGGGGGTTACGGGGGCCCAGCATTTT.

The rearrangement uses TRBV11-2 and TRBJ1-2, with D perhaps TRBD1 (5 bases). The CDR3 runs to 16 residues. Germline CDR1 reads SGHAT; CDR2 reads FQNNGV. Trimming left V 4 bases short and J 4 bases short, with 19 bases between. The CDR3 here is CASSSIRRPRAYGYTF. The CDR3 bases are TGTGCCAGCAGCTCCATACGACGTCCCAGGGCCTATGGCTACACCTTC.

This chain joins TRBV4-2 and TRBJ2-1; D remains ambiguous. V lost 0 bases and J lost 0, with 6 bases in between. The CDR3 has 15 amino acids. In germline, CDR1 is LGHNA, CDR2 YNFKEQ. The CDR3 region has the DNA TGTGCCAGCAGCCAAGATCCAAACTCCTACAATGAGCAGTTCTTC. Translation gives CASSQDPNSYNEQFF.

This chain uses TRBV5-1 with TRBJ1-3, with TRBD1 matching over 7 bases. Trimming at V came to 4 bases and at J to 4 bases, leaving 8 bases not matched to a gene. The CDR3 has 15 residues. Looked up from germline, CDR1 is SGHRS and CDR2 is YFSETQ. The CDR3 reads CASSAGTGEGNTIYF. CDR3 nucleotide sequence: TGCGCCAGCAGCGCCGGAACAGGGGAGGGAAACACCATATATTTT.

The rearrangement uses TRBV9 and TRBJ1-1, with a possible D match to TRBD1 (5 bases). The CDR3 has 16 residues. Trimming removed 2 bases at V and 8 bases at J, with 22 bases between. Per the germline V gene, CDR1 is SGDLS and CDR2 is YYNGEE. The DNA of the CDR3 is TGTGCCAGCAGCGTCGATAACAGGCAAGGACCCATCGAAGCTTTCTTT. Its translation is CASSVDNRQGPIEAFF.